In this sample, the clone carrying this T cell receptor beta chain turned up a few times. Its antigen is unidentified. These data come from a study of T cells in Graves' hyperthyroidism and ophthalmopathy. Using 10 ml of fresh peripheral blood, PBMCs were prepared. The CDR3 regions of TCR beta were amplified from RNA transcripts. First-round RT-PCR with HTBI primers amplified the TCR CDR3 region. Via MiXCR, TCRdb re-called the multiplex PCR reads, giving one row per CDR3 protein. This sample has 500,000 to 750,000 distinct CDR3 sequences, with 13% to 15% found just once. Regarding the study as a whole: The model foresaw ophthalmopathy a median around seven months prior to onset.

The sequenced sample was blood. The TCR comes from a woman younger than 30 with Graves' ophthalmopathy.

DNA for the CDR3: TGTGCCAGCTCACCTAAAACAGGGGGCACTGAAGCTTTCTTT. Protein product: CASSPKTGGTEAFF. This chain links TRBV18 with TRBJ1-1; 8 bases are a match to TRBD1. V was pared by 3 bases and J by 4 bases, with 4 bases of the junction left unmatched. The CDR3 is 14 residues long. Per the germline V gene, CDR1 is KGHSH and CDR2 is LQKENI.